A single sample is the source of the 21 T cell receptor beta chains below, sequenced in a study of shared clonotypes between healthy human individuals. The method was immunoSEQ multiplex PCR; TCRdb's version includes in-frame clones alone and lacks a portion of them. The sample yields some 1.4 million clones, 95% to 97% seen once. Sequencing was performed on naive CD4+ T cells sorted from blood. Subset noted: CD45RA+ positively selected. The receptors derive from a man aged 30 to 45 in good health.

The CDR3, as DNA: TGTGCCAGCACCACGCTTACAGGGGAAGCTTTCTTT. Encoded protein: CASTTLTGEAFF. This sequence joins TRBV6-6 and TRBJ1-1, with a possible D match to TRBD1 (6 bases). Germline V gene data show CDR1 as MNHNY and CDR2 as SVGAGI (reference sequence). Deletions cut 7 bases from V and 8 bases from J, with 14 bases between. This CDR3 comprises 12 residues.

Points on this clone: Its ends do not fully match the called genes, so a read error is possible. V usage is TRBV2 and J usage is TRBJ2-1; D call uncertain. The CDR3 consists of 13 residues. The germline CDR1 and CDR2 sequences are SNHLY and FYNNEI. Here the CDR3 reads CASSVDSNNEQFF. CDR3 DNA: TGTGCCAGCAGTGTCGACTCCAACAATGAGCAGTTCTTC.

V usage is TRBV7-8 and J usage is TRBJ2-1, with D tentatively TRBD2 (5 bases). Trimming took off 4 bases at V and 0 bases at J, with 10 bases between the two ends. Germline V gene lookup returns CDR1 SGHVS and CDR2 FQNEAQ. This CDR3 contains 15 residues. CDR3 loop: CASSYRTSSYNEQFF. The CDR3 bases are TGTGCCAGCAGCTACCGAACTAGCTCCTACAATGAGCAGTTCTTC.

This chain links TRBV5-4 with TRBJ2-1; D may match TRBD1 or TRBD2 (5 bases each). In germline, CDR1 is SGHNT, CDR2 YYREEE (reference sequence). V was trimmed by 3 bases and J by 8 bases, leaving 12 bases between them. This CDR3 is built from 13 residues. The CDR3 region is CASSSKLGDEQFF. The CDR3 nucleotides read TGTGCCAGCAGCTCCAAGTTGGGGGATGAGCAGTTCTTC.

The chain employs TRBV7-8 and TRBJ1-3, with D unclear. CDR1 SGHVS and CDR2 FQNEAQ come from the germline V gene. The CDR3 covers 15 residues. Deletions cut 2 bases from V and 2 bases from J, with 10 bases between. Here the CDR3 reads CASSLSVGTGNTIYF. CDR3 coding DNA: TGTGCCAGCAGCTTAAGTGTTGGTACTGGAAACACCATATATTTT.

The chain couples TRBV19 to TRBJ1-1; TRBD1 matches at 9 bases. Trimming at V came to 7 bases and at J to 7 bases, leaving 7 bases not matched to a gene. Germline V gene lookup returns CDR1 LNHDA and CDR2 SQIVND (reference sequence). This CDR3 region has 13 residues. The CDR3 sequence: CASTRGQGSEAFF. The CDR3 bases are TGTGCCAGTACTAGGGGACAGGGAAGTGAAGCTTTCTTT. The full variable domain, in which reference TRBV19 and TRBJ1-1 provide the parts outside the CDR3, is DGGITQSPKYLFRKEGQNVTLSCEQNLNHDAMYWYRQDPGQGLRLIYYSQIVNDFQKGDIAEGYSVSREKKESFPLTVTSAQKNPTAFYLCASTRGQGSEAFFGQGTRLTVV.

The rearrangement links TRBV25-1 to TRBJ2-3, with D hard to call. V lost 0 bases to trimming and J lost 2 bases, with 9 bases between them. Looked up from germline, CDR1 is MGHDK and CDR2 is SYGVNS. The CDR3 spans 15 residues. The DNA of the CDR3 is TGTGCCAGCAGTGAATATTCCCTCTCCACAGATACGCAGTATTTT. It is translated as CASSEYSLSTDTQYF.

The chain has TRBV28 and TRBJ1-4; no clear D gene. There are 14 residues in the CDR3. In germline, CDR1 is MDHEN, CDR2 SYDVKM. V was pared by 7 bases and J by 7 bases, with 16 bases between. CDR3: CASTSFVQIEKLFF. In DNA, the CDR3 is TGTGCCAGCACTTCGTTTGTCCAGATTGAAAAACTGTTTTTT.

The J gene is TRBJ2-7, the V gene TRBV6-1; the D gene is possibly TRBD1 (5 bases). Germline assignment: CDR1 MNHNS and CDR2 SASEGT. V was trimmed by 3 bases and J by 2 bases, leaving 8 bases between them. The CDR3 loop spans 13 amino acids. CDR3 protein: CASSEGRAYEQYF. The CDR3 DNA reads as TGTGCCAGCAGTGAGGGCAGGGCCTACGAGCAGTACTTC.

The chain links TRBV18 to TRBJ2-5; 9 bases agree with TRBD1. This CDR3 spans 15 amino acids. In germline, CDR1 is KGHSH, CDR2 LQKENI. With V trimmed by 3 bases and J by 5 bases, 7 bases remained unmatched. The CDR3 sequence: CASSPSTGGEETQYF. In DNA form, the CDR3 reads TGTGCCAGCTCACCTTCGACAGGGGGAGAGGAGACCCAGTACTTC.

A note on this clone: Other DNA sequences from this sample encode an identical CDR3 as well. The rearrangement uses TRBV20-1 and TRBJ2-2, with D unresolved. CDR1 is DFQATT and CDR2 is SNEGSKA in the germline V gene (reference sequence). This CDR3 is built from 11 residues. V was trimmed by 3 bases and J by 6 bases, leaving 5 bases between them. CDR3 in DNA: TGCAGTGCTAGTTCCCCCGGGGAGCTGTTTTTT. It translates to CSASSPGELFF.

This chain uses TRBV2 with TRBJ2-5, with D maybe TRBD1 (6 bases). The CDR3 loop spans 14 amino acids. Per germline, CDR1 SNHLY and CDR2 FYNNEI. V lost 4 bases and J 2 bases, leaving 11 bases between the germline ends. The CDR3 region is CASSGRQGQETQYF. CDR3 bases: TGTGCCAGCAGTGGTCGGCAGGGGCAAGAGACCCAGTACTTC.

The chain links TRBV30 to TRBJ2-7, with 8 bases identical to TRBD1. V lost 4 bases to trimming and J lost 5 bases; unmatched junction nucleotides: 7. This CDR3 is built from 13 residues. Germline V gives CDR1 GTSNPN, CDR2 SVGIG (reference sequence). CDR3 protein: CAWNQGARHEQYF. CDR3 DNA sequence: TGTGCCTGGAACCAGGGGGCGCGCCACGAGCAGTACTTC.

The V and J genes are TRBV25-1 and TRBJ2-7; 9 bases match TRBD1. This CDR3 has 15 residues. CDR1 is MGHDK, CDR2 SYGVNS, per germline. The V gene end was trimmed by 4 bases and the J gene end by 4 bases; junction bases not matched to a gene: 8. The CDR3 spells CASSGTRDRAYEQYF. The CDR3, as DNA: TGTGCCAGCAGTGGTACCCGGGACAGGGCGTACGAGCAGTACTTC.

The genes are TRBV18 and TRBJ2-7; 9 bases line up with TRBD2. CDR1 KGHSH and CDR2 LQKENI come from the germline V gene. The trim removed 3 bases at V and 3 bases at J, leaving 6 bases unmatched. The CDR3 is 15 residues long. The CDR3 loop reads CASSPGTSLVYEQYF. Here the CDR3 DNA reads TGTGCCAGCTCACCCGGGACTAGCCTTGTCTACGAGCAGTACTTC.

The chain employs TRBV25-1 and TRBJ2-1, with TRBD1 matching 7 bases. From germline, CDR1 is MGHDK and CDR2 SYGVNS. With V trimmed by 5 bases and J by 3 bases, 7 bases remained unmatched. The CDR3 has 15 residues. CDR3 region: CASSPQGVDYNEQFF. CDR3 nucleotides: TGTGCCAGCAGTCCTCAGGGGGTAGACTACAATGAGCAGTTCTTC.

The J gene is TRBJ2-5, the V gene TRBV5-1; D might be TRBD2 (6 bases). The ends were cut back, 4 bases at V and 1 base at J, with 11 bases in the middle. The CDR3 runs to 14 residues. The germline gives CDR1 SGHRS, CDR2 YFSETQ. CDR3 DNA: TGCGCCAGCAGCCCCCGGGGGTCCCAAGAGACCCAGTACTTC. Encoded protein: CASSPRGSQETQYF.

The chain recombines TRBV18 with TRBJ2-3; 8 bases match TRBD2. The CDR3 contains 15 residues. V gave up 5 bases and J gave up 4 bases; unmatched junction bases: 8. From germline, CDR1 is KGHSH and CDR2 LQKENI. CDR3 loop: CASSRASGRPDTQYF. CDR3 sequence (DNA): TGTGCCAGCTCAAGGGCTAGCGGGCGACCAGATACGCAGTATTTT.

The V gene is TRBV7-9, the J gene TRBJ1-1; D may be TRBD1 (5 bases). The CDR3 spans 14 residues. The germline V and J ends were trimmed by 1 base and 8 bases, with 14 bases remaining between them. Germline V CDR1 and CDR2: SEHNR, FQNEAQ (reference sequence). The CDR3 nucleotides are TGTGCCAGCAGCTTAGGTCCAGGGATCCGAGAAGCTTTCTTT. It yields the protein CASSLGPGIREAFF.

This rearrangement joins TRBV7-9 to TRBJ1-3; 10 bases are shared with TRBD1. J gave up 1 base and V 5 bases, and 5 bases lay outside the gene matches. Germline V gives CDR1 SEHNR, CDR2 FQNEAQ (reference sequence). This CDR3 contains 16 residues. CDR3 residues: CASSADRGRSGNTIYF. Here the CDR3 DNA reads TGTGCCAGCAGCGCCGACAGGGGGCGGTCTGGAAACACCATATATTTT.

V gene TRBV7-2 combines with J gene TRBJ2-1; 12 positions agree with TRBD2. Germline CDR1 SGHTA, CDR2 FQGNSA. With 4 bases clipped from V and 3 bases from J, the junction kept 10 bases outside the gene matches. This CDR3 is built from 18 residues. The CDR3 region is CASSSQTSGRSFYNEQFF. CDR3 nucleotides: TGTGCCAGCAGCTCCCAGACTAGCGGGAGATCCTTCTACAATGAGCAGTTCTTC.